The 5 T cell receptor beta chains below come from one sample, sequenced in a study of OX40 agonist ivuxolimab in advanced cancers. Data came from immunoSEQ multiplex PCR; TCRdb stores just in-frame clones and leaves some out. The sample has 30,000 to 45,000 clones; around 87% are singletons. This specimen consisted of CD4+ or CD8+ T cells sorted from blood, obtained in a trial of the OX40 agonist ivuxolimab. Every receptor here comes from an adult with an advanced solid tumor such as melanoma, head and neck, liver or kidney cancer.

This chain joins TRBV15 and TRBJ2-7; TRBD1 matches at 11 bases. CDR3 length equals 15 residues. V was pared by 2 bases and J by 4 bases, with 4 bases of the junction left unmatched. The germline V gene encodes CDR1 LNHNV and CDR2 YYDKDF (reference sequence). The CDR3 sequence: CATSRPGQGAYEQYF. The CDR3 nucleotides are TGTGCCACCAGCAGACCCGGACAGGGGGCGTACGAGCAGTACTTC.

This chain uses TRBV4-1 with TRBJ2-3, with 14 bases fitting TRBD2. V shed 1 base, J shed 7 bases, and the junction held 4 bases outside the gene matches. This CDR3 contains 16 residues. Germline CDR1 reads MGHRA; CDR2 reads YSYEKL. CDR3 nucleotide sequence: TGCGCCAGCAGCCAAGCGGGACTAGCGGGAGAAAATACGCAGTATTTT. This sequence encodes CASSQAGLAGENTQYF.

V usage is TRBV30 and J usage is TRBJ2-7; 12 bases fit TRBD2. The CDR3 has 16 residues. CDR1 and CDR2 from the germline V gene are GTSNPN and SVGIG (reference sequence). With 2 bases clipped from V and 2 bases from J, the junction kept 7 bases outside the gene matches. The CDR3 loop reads CAWSRTSGAWTYEQYF. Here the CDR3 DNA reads TGTGCCTGGAGTCGGACTAGCGGGGCCTGGACCTACGAGCAGTACTTC.

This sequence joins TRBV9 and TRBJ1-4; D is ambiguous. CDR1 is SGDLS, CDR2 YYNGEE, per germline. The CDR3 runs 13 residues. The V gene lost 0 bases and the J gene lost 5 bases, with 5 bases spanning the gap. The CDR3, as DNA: TGTGCCAGCAGCGTAGATAAAAATGAAAAACTGTTTTTT. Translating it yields CASSVDKNEKLFF.

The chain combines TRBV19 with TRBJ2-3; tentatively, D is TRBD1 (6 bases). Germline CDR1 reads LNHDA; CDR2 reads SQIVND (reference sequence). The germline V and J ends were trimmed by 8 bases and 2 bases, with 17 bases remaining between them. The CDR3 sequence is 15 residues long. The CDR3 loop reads CASHSGQGYTDTQYF. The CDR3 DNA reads TGTGCCAGTCACTCGGGCCAGGGGTACACAGATACGCAGTATTTT.